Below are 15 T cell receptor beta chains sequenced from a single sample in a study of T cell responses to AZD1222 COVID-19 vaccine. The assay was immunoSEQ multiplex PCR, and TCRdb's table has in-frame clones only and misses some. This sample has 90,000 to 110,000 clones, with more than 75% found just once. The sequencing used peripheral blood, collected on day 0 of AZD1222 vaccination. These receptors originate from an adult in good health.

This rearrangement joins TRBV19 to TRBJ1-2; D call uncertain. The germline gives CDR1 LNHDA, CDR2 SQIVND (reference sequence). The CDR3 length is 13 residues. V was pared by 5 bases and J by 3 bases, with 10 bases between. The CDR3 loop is CASSPGLDYGYTF. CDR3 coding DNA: TGTGCCAGTAGTCCTGGACTGGACTATGGCTACACCTTC. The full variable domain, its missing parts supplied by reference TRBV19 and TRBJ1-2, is DGGITQSPKYLFRKEGQNVTLSCEQNLNHDAMYWYRQDPGQGLRLIYYSQIVNDFQKGDIAEGYSVSREKKESFPLTVTSAQKNPTAFYLCASSPGLDYGYTFGSGTRLTVV.

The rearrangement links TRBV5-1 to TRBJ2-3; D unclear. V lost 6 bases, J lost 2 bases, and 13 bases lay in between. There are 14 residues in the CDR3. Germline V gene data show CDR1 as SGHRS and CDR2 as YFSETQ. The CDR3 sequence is CASNPEPTTDTQYF. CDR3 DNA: TGCGCCAGCAACCCCGAACCAACCACAGATACGCAGTATTTT.

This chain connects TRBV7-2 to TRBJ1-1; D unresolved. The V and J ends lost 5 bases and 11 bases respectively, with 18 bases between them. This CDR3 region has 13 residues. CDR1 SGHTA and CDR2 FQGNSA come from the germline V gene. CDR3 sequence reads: CASSPRTLVQAFF. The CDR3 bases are TGTGCCAGCAGCCCTAGGACTTTGGTTCAGGCTTTCTTT.

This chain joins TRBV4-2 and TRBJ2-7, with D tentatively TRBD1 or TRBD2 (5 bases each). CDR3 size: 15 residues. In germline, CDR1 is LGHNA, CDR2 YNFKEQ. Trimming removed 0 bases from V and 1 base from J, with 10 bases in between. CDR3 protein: CASSQDRGVSYEQYF. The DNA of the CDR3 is TGTGCCAGCAGCCAAGACCGGGGCGTATCCTACGAGCAGTACTTC.

The CDR3 DNA follows: TGTGCCTCCAACTTCAGGACCGGGGAGCTGTTTTTT. This encodes CASNFRTGELFF. V gene TRBV30 combines with J gene TRBJ2-2; D call uncertain. Germline V CDR1 and CDR2: GTSNPN, SVGIG (reference sequence). V lost 7 bases to trimming and J lost 5 bases, with 11 bases between them. The CDR3 covers 12 residues.

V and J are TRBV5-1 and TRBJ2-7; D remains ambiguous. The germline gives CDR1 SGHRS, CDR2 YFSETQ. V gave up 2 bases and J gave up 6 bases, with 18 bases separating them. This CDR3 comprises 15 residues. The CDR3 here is CASSFGPKQIGEQYF. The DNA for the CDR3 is TGCGCCAGCAGCTTCGGACCGAAACAAATCGGCGAGCAGTACTTC.

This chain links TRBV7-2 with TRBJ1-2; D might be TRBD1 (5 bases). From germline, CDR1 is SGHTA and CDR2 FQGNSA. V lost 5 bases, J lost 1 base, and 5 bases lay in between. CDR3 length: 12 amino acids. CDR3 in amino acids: CASSQGNYGYTF. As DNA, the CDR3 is TGTGCCAGCAGCCAGGGTAACTATGGCTACACCTTC. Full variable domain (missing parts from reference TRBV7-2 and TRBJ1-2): GAGVSQSPSNKVTEKGKDVELRCDPISGHTALYWYRQSLGQGLEFLIYFQGNSAPDKSGLPSDRFSAERTGGSVSTLTIQRTQQEDSAVYLCASSQGNYGYTFGSGTRLTVV.

DNA for the CDR3: TGTGCCAGCAGTCTCTCGTCCAGGGGTGGCTACACCTTC. Protein: CASSLSSRGGYTF. V and J are TRBV12-3 or TRBV12-4 and TRBJ1-2; possibly TRBD1 for D (6 bases). V lost 5 bases, J lost 7 bases, and 14 bases lay in between. The CDR3 consists of 13 residues.

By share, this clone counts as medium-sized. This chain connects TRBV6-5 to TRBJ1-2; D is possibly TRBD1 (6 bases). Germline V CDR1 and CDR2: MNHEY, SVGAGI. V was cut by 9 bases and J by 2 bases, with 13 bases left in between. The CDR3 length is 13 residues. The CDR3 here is CASRLQGNYGYTF. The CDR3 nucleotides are TGTGCCAGTCGACTTCAGGGGAACTATGGCTACACCTTC.

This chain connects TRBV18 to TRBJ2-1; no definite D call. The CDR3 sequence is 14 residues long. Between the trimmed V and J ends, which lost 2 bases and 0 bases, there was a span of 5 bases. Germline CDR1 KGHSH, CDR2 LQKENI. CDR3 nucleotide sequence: TGTGCCAGCTCACCAGCTAGCTCCTACAATGAGCAGTTCTTC. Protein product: CASSPASSYNEQFF.

The CDR3 region has the DNA TGTGCCAGCTCGACGGGACGGAGCCAAGAGACCCAGTACTTC. Protein sequence: CASSTGRSQETQYF. V is TRBV18 and J is TRBJ2-5; tentatively, D is TRBD1 or TRBD2 (5 bases each). Per germline, CDR1 KGHSH and CDR2 LQKENI. CDR3 length equals 14 residues. V was shortened by 6 bases and J by 1 base, with 12 bases between the two germline ends.

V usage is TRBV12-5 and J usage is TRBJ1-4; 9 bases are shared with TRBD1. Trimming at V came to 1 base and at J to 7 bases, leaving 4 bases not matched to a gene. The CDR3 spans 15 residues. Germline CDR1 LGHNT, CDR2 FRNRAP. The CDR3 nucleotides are TGTGCTAGTGGTTTGGACAGGGGGCTAGGTGAAAAACTGTTTTTT. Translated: CASGLDRGLGEKLFF.

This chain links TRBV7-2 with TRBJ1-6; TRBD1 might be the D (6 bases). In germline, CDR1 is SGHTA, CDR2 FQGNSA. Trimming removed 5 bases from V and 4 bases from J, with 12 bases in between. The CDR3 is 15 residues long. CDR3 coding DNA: TGTGCCAGCAGCGAGGACAGCGTTTATAATTCACCCCTCCACTTT. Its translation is CASSEDSVYNSPLHF.

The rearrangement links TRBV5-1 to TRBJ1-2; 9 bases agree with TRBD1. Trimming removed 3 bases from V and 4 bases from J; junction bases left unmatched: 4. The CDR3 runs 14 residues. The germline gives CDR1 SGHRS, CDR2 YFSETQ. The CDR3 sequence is CASSSQGASYGYTF. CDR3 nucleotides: TGCGCCAGCAGCTCACAGGGGGCCTCCTATGGCTACACCTTC.

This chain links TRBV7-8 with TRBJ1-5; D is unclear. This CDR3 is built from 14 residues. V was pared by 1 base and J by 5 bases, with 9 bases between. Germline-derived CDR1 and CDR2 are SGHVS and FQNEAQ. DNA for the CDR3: TGTGCCAGCAGCTTAGAGGGCAGATATCAGCCCCAGCATTTT. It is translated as CASSLEGRYQPQHF.